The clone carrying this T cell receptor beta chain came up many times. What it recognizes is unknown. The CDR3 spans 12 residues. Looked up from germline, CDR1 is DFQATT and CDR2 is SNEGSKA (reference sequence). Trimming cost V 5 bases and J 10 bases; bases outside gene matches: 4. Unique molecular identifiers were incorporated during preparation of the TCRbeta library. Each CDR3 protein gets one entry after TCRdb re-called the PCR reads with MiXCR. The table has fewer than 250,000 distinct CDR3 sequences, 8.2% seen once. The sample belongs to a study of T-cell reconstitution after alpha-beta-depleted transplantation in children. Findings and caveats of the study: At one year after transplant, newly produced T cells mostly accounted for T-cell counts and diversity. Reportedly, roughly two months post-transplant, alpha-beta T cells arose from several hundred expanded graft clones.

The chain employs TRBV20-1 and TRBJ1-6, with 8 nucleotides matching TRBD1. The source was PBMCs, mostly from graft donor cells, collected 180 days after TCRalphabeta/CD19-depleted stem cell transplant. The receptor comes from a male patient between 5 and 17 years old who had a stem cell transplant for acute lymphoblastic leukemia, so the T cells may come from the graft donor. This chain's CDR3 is CSAPTGGSPLHF. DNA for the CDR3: TGCAGTGCTCCCACAGGGGGATCACCCCTCCACTTT.